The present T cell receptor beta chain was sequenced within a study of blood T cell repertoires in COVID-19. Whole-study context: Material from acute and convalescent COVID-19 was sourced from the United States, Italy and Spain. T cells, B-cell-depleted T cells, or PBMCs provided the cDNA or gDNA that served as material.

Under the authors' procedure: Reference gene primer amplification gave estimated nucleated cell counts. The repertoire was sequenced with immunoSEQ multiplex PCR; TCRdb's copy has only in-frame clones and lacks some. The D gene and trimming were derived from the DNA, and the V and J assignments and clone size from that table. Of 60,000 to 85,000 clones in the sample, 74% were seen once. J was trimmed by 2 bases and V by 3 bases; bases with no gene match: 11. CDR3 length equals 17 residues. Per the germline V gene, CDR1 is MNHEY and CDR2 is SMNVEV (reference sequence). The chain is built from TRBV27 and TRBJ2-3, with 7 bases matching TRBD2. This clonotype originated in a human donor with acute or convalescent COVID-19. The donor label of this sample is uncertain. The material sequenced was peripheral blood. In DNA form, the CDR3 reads TGTGCCAGCAGTTTGGGGCTGGGAGCGGGGTCCACAGATACGCAGTATTTT. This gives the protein CASSLGLGAGSTDTQYF.